The rows below give T cell receptor beta chains drawn from one sample of a study of blood T cell repertoires in COVID-19. Assay: immunoSEQ multiplex PCR; the TCRdb copy retains only in-frame clones and omits some. The sample shows roughly 140,000 clones, 88% of them seen only once. The sequenced material came from peripheral blood. These receptors came from a man aged 65 to 85 with acute or convalescent COVID-19. Each CDR3 is given with its conserved first and last residue. The D gene is left open where the match is weak. The size entry is marked missing in some rows and otherwise reads once, few, many or a size class.

V gene	D gene	J gene	clone size	CDR3 DNA	CDR3 protein
TRBV27	.	TRBJ2-7	.	TGTGCCAGCAGTTTAAGAGGGTCCGAGCAGTACTTC	CASSLRGSEQYF
TRBV28	TRBD1	TRBJ1-6	.	TGTGCCAGCAGTCTCACAGGGGGCCGTTCACCCCTCCACTTT	CASSLTGGRSPLHF
TRBV7-3	.	TRBJ2-1	.	TGTGCCAGCAGCCCGCAGGGTCTGTCGAACAATGAGCAGTTCTTC	CASSPQGLSNNEQFF
TRBV24-1	TRBD1	TRBJ2-2	.	TGTGCCACCAGTGACCCCGGGGACAGGGGAACCGGGGAGCTGTTTTTT	CATSDPGDRGTGELFF
TRBV10-3	.	TRBJ1-6	.	TGTGCCATCAGTGAATCTCAGGGGAATTCACCCCTCCACTTT	CAISESQGNSPLHF
TRBV3-1/TRBV3-2	TRBD2	TRBJ2-2	.	TGTGCCAGCAGCAATAGCGGGGGGGCCATCCCCGGGGAGCTGTTTTTT	CASSNSGGAIPGELFF
TRBV15	.	TRBJ2-1	.	TGTGCCACCAGCAGTGCGGGGCCAAACAATGAGCAGTTCTTC	CATSSAGPNNEQFF
TRBV19	TRBD1	TRBJ1-1	.	TGTGCCAGTAGTATAAAAGGCCAGGGGGCTATAAGGACTGAAGCTTTCTTT	CASSIKGQGAIRTEAFF
TRBV29-1	.	TRBJ2-5	.	TGCAGCGTTGATTCAGGGTATAAAGAGACCCAGTACTTC	CSVDSGYKETQYF
TRBV11-2	TRBD2	TRBJ2-1	once	TGTGCCAGCAGCTTACGGTCGTGGCGGGAGAAAGTAAAAGATGAGCAGTTCTTC	CASSLRSWREKVKDEQFF
TRBV7-9	TRBD2	TRBJ2-5	.	TGTGCCAGCAGCTTACCGCGGGGGAGCCAAGAGACCCAGTACTTC	CASSLPRGSQETQYF
TRBV3-1/TRBV3-2	.	TRBJ1-4	.	TGTGCCAGCAGCCGGGGATGGGGAGACGCAACTAATGAAAAACTGTTTTTT	CASSRGWGDATNEKLFF
TRBV7-5	.	TRBJ2-2	.	TGTGTCAGAAGCTTAGTCGCTAGCGGGGGGTCCAACACCGGGGAGCTGTTTTTT	CVRSLVASGGSNTGELFF
TRBV29-1	.	TRBJ1-2	.	TGCAGCGTCGGAGGTTCGAATGGCTACACCTTC	CSVGGSNGYTF
TRBV6-5	TRBD1	TRBJ1-1	.	TGTGCCAGCAGTTACTCGCGAGGCAGGGGGCTGACTGAAGCTTTCTTT	CASSYSRGRGLTEAFF
TRBV4-1	TRBD2	TRBJ2-7	.	TGCGCCAGCAGCCAGACTAGCGGGGACATTTACGAGCAGTACTTC	CASSQTSGDIYEQYF
TRBV2	.	TRBJ2-5	.	TGTGCCAGCAGTGAAGCGCTGGGCGGGGCGGAGACCCAGTACTTC	CASSEALGGAETQYF
TRBV28	TRBD1	TRBJ1-6	.	TGTGCCAGCAGCACCCAGGGACAGGGAAATTCACCCCTCCACTTT	CASSTQGQGNSPLHF
TRBV2	.	TRBJ2-3	.	TGTGCCAGCAGTTTAGAGGGCTATACGCAGTATTTT	CASSLEGYTQYF
TRBV14	TRBD1	TRBJ1-3	.	TGTGCCAGCAGCCGGGACAGGAGTAACTCTGGAAACACCATATATTTT	CASSRDRSNSGNTIYF
TRBV11-2	.	TRBJ2-5	.	TGTGCCAGCAGCTCTAGCACAGGGAGTGGGGAGACCCAGTACTTC	CASSSSTGSGETQYF
TRBV6-5	.	TRBJ2-7	few	TGTGCCAGCAGTTACGACAGGTCGCTTAGGTACGAGCAGTACTTC	CASSYDRSLRYEQYF
TRBV5-1	TRBD1	TRBJ1-6	.	TGCGCCAGCAGTCGCGGACAGGAGAATTCACCCCTCCACTTT	CASSRGQENSPLHF
TRBV11-2	.	TRBJ1-2	.	TGTGCCAGCAGCTCCGTCAGGAGGGCCTTCTCCGGCTACACCTTC	CASSSVRRAFSGYTF
TRBV4-1	TRBD1	TRBJ2-3	few	TGCGCCAGCAGCCAACTCCGGGACAGCCGCACAGATACGCAGTATTTT	CASSQLRDSRTDTQYF
TRBV7-2	.	TRBJ2-4	.	TGTGCCAGCAGCAGTAGCGTCGGTCTAGCCAAAAACATTCAGTACTTC	CASSSSVGLAKNIQYF
TRBV5-4	TRBD2	TRBJ2-7	.	TGTGCCAGCAGCTCGGGGGGTCAGAGCTCCTACGAGCAGTACTTC	CASSSGGQSSYEQYF
TRBV7-8	TRBD1	TRBJ1-5	.	TGTGCCAGCAGCTTAGACCGGACAGGGTACAATCAGCCCCAGCATTTT	CASSLDRTGYNQPQHF
TRBV29-1	TRBD2	TRBJ2-3	few	TGCAGCGTTGATAGCGGGAGCACAGATACGCAGTATTTT	CSVDSGSTDTQYF
TRBV6-1	.	TRBJ2-5	.	TGTGCCAGCAGTGTAAAATTGGGCAGGGTGGGGGAGACCCAGTACTTC	CASSVKLGRVGETQYF